Listed here are 10 T cell receptor beta chains from one sample, sequenced in a study of cytomegalovirus exposure and HLA in healthy donors. With 60 Vbeta and 13 Jbeta primers, the PCR was carried out. The method was immunoSEQ multiplex PCR; TCRdb's version includes in-frame clones alone and lacks a portion of them. The table includes 200,000 or so clones, just under 80% detected once. Sequencing input: PBMCs. Receptors were obtained from a woman aged 25 to 39 in good health and CMV-seropositive.

CDR3 sequence: CASSSRGGSRTEAFF. Written as DNA, the CDR3 is TGTGCCAGCAGCTCTAGAGGGGGATCCCGCACTGAAGCTTTCTTT. The chain joins TRBV7-2 to TRBJ1-1, with D possibly matching TRBD1 (6 bases). CDR1 and CDR2 from the germline V gene are SGHTA and FQGNSA. Between the trimmed V and J ends, which lost 4 bases and 4 bases, there was a span of 16 bases. There are 15 residues in the CDR3.

The chain recombines TRBV29-1 with TRBJ2-1; tentatively, D is TRBD1 (6 bases). V lost 3 bases and J 7 bases, leaving 10 bases between the germline ends. The V gene's germline CDR1 is SQVTM and CDR2 ANQGSEA. CDR3 size: 12 residues. Here the CDR3 reads CSVDLQGNEQFF. The CDR3 bases are TGCAGCGTTGATCTACAGGGAAATGAGCAGTTCTTC.

J is TRBJ2-7 and V is TRBV11-2; tentatively, D is TRBD2 (6 bases). The germline V gene encodes CDR1 SGHAT and CDR2 FQNNGV. V lost 0 bases and J 3 bases, leaving 9 bases between the germline ends. The CDR3 is 14 residues long. The CDR3 reads CASSLERGHYEQYF. CDR3 DNA sequence: TGTGCCAGCAGCTTAGAGCGGGGCCACTACGAGCAGTACTTC.

The chain recombines TRBV11-2 with TRBJ1-5, with 9 bases matching TRBD1. CDR1 and CDR2 from the germline V gene are SGHAT and FQNNGV. The CDR3 has 16 amino acids. Trimming removed 5 bases from V and 2 bases from J; junction bases left unmatched: 7. The CDR3 region is CASSKTGGWGNQPQHF. In DNA, the CDR3 is TGTGCCAGCAGCAAAACAGGGGGCTGGGGCAATCAGCCCCAGCATTTT. Looking up the rest from reference TRBV11-2 and TRBJ1-5 gives the full variable domain: EAGVAQSPRYKIIEKRQSVAFWCNPISGHATLYWYQQILGQGPKLLIQFQNNGVVDDSQLPKDRFSAERLKGVDSTLKIQPAKLEDSAVYLCASSKTGGWGNQPQHFGDGTRLSIL.

This chain uses TRBV27 with TRBJ2-1; the D is unclear. The germline CDR1 and CDR2 sequences are MNHEY and SMNVEV (reference sequence). The CDR3 covers 12 residues. Trimming removed 2 bases from V and 5 bases from J, with 4 bases in between. This chain's CDR3 is CASSLGHNEQFF. The CDR3 DNA is TGTGCCAGCAGTTTAGGGCACAATGAGCAGTTCTTC.

As for this clone: At one end, the junction sequence differs from germline, possibly due to a read error. Here the CDR3 reads CASSLGTSGRGEQFF. The CDR3 bases are TGTGCTAGCAGCTTAGGGACTAGCGGGAGGGGTGAGCAGTTCTTC. The J gene is TRBJ2-1, the V gene TRBV7-7; 16 bases are shared with TRBD2. CDR3 length equals 15 residues. Germline V gene data show CDR1 as SSHAT and CDR2 as FNYEAQ (reference sequence).

The CDR3, as DNA: TGTGCCAGCAGCGACCGACAGGGCGTCTACGAGCAGTACTTC. Its translation is CASSDRQGVYEQYF. The chain has TRBV7-9 and TRBJ2-7; 7 nucleotides agree with TRBD1. In germline, CDR1 is SEHNR, CDR2 FQNEAQ (reference sequence). This CDR3 comprises 14 residues. The junction had 7 bases not matched to a gene; V was cut back by 5 bases and J by 3 bases.

This clone has only one observation. This chain connects TRBV30 to TRBJ2-3; perhaps TRBD2 as D (5 bases). V shed 0 bases and J shed 5 bases, with 24 bases lying between them. Germline V gene lookup returns CDR1 GTSNPN and CDR2 SVGIG (reference sequence). The CDR3 has 18 amino acids. The CDR3 loop reads CAWSVSSSLRVWGDTQYF. The CDR3 DNA follows: TGTGCCTGGAGTGTGTCAAGTTCTTTGCGGGTTTGGGGAGATACGCAGTATTTT.

This chain links TRBV2 with TRBJ2-7; D not certain. Germline V gene data show CDR1 as SNHLY and CDR2 as FYNNEI. V lost 3 bases and J 7 bases, leaving 7 bases between the germline ends. The CDR3 covers 11 residues. CDR3 bases: TGTGCCAGCAGTGACGGCAGGGAGCAGTACTTC. Translated, it gives CASSDGREQYF.

The chain joins TRBV5-8 to TRBJ1-4; a weak D match, TRBD1 (5 bases). V lost 2 bases, J lost 2 bases, and 10 bases lay in between. The CDR3 contains 15 residues. CDR1 and CDR2 from the germline V gene are SGHTS and YDEGEE. The CDR3 DNA reads TGTGCCAGCAGCTTAGAAGGGGCCACTAATGAAAAACTGTTTTTT. The encoded protein is CASSLEGATNEKLFF.